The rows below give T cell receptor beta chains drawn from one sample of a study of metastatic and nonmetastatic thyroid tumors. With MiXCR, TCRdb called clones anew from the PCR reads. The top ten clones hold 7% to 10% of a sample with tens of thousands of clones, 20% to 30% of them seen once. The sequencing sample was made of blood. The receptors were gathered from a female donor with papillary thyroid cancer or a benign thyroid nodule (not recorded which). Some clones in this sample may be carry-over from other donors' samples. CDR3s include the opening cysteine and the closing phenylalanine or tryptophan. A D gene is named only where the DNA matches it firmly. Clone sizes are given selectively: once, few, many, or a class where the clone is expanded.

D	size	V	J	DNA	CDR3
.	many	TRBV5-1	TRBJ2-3	TGCGCCAGCAGCCCCGGCCTCGCACTCCAACAAGGCGATACGCAGTATTTT	CASSPGLALQQGDTQYF
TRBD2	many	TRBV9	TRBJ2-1	TGTGCCAGCAGCGGTAGGGGGACTAGCGGGAGTGATGAGCAGTTCTTC	CASSGRGTSGSDEQFF
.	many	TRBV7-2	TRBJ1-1	TGTGCCAGCAGCTTACAGCGCCGGGGGGAAGCTTTCTTT	CASSLQRRGEAFF
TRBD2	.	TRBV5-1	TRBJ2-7	TGCGCCAGCAGATGGACTAGCGGGAGACACAACGAGCAGTACTTC	CASRWTSGRHNEQYF
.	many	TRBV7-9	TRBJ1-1	TGTGCCAGCAGCCCCCAGAACACTGAAGCTTTCTTT	CASSPQNTEAFF
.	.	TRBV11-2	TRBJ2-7	TGTGCCAGCTGCTCAATGTACGAGCAGTACTTC	CASCSMYEQYF
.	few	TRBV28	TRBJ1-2	TGTGCCAGCAGTTTCGGAGGGGATGGCTACACCTTC	CASSFGGDGYTF
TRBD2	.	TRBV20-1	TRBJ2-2	TGCAGTGCTAGAGATTCGCTAGCGGGAGACACCGGGGAGCTGTTTTTT	CSARDSLAGDTGELFF
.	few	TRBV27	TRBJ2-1	TGTGCCAGCCGGGACGGAGGCACTAGCTGGCGTAATGAGCAGTTCTTC	CASRDGGTSWRNEQFF
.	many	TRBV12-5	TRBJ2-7	TGTGCTAGTGGTTTGGGAGGGCCGTCCGAGCAGTACTTC	CASGLGGPSEQYF
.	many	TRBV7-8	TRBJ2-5	TGTGCCAGCAGCCCGGAGGCAGGGAGAGTGGGCCAAGAGACCCAGTACTTC	CASSPEAGRVGQETQYF
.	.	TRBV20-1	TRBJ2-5	TGCAGTGCTAGAGATGAGGCCGACCACCAAGAGACCCAGTACTTC	CSARDEADHQETQYF
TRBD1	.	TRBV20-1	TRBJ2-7	TGCAGTGCTAGAACCGGGACAGGGGTAGGTGAGCAGTACTTC	CSARTGTGVGEQYF
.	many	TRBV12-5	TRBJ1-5	TGTGCTAGTGGTTTGGTACGGCCCGATCAGCCCCAGCATTTT	CASGLVRPDQPQHF
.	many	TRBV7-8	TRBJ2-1	TGTGCCAGCAGCTGGACCGGGACAACCTTTTACAATGAGCAGTTCTTC	CASSWTGTTFYNEQFF
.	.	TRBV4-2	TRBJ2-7	TGTGCCAGCGCCGACAGGTCCTCCTACGAGCAGTACTTC	CASADRSSYEQYF
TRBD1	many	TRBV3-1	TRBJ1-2	TGTGCCAGCAGCCAACGAGGGACAGGGTCTATTGGCTACACCTTC	CASSQRGTGSIGYTF
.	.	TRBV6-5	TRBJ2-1	TGTGACAGCAGTTATTCACCGAGACAGGCGTTCAATGAGCAGTTCTTC	CDSSYSPRQAFNEQFF
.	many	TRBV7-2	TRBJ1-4	TGTGCCAGCAGCTTAGGCGGACGAAGCGGAAAACTGTTTTTT	CASSLGGRSGKLFF
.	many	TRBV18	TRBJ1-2	TGTGCCAGCTCACCGGCGTGGACGGCCGATGGCTACACCTTC	CASSPAWTADGYTF
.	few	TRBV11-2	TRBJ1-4	TGTGCCAGCAGCTTAGAGCCCCGCCCCGAAGGAAAACTGTTTTTT	CASSLEPRPEGKLFF
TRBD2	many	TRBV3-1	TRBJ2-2	TGTGCCAGCAGCCAAGGGCGGGAGGGATCCCACACCGGGGAGCTGTTTTTT	CASSQGREGSHTGELFF
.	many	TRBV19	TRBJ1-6	TGTGCCAGTAGCGTGACAGGAGAGGTGACCCTCCACTTT	CASSVTGEVTLHF
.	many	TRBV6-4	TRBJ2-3	TGTGCCAGCGGAGGTGGCGGACCAGATACGCAGTATTTT	CASGGGGPDTQYF
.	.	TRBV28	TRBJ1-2	TGTGCCAGCAGTCAAGGGGGGATCTTGAACTATGGCTACACCTTC	CASSQGGILNYGYTF
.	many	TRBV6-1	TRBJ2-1	TGTGCCAGCCTTTTTTACAATGAGCAGTTCTTC	CASLFYNEQFF
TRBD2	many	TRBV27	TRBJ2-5	TGTGCCAGCAGCAAACTATGGACAGCCTCTAGCGGGACAGAGACCCAGTACTTC	CASSKLWTASSGTETQYF
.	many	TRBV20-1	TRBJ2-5	TGCAGTGCTAGAGATACGGGAGATTGGCCAGAGACCCAGTACTTC	CSARDTGDWPETQYF
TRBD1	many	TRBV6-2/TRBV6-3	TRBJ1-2	TGTGCCAGCAGTGCGAGGCAGGGACAGAACGTCTACACCTTC	CASSARQGQNVYTF
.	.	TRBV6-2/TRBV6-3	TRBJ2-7	TGTGCCAGCAGTTCCGGGACTCGGAGTGTAAAGCAGTACTTC	CASSSGTRSVKQYF
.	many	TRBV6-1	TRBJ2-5	TGTGCCAGCAGTAGAATAATTCGCGAGACCCAGTACTTC	CASSRIIRETQYF